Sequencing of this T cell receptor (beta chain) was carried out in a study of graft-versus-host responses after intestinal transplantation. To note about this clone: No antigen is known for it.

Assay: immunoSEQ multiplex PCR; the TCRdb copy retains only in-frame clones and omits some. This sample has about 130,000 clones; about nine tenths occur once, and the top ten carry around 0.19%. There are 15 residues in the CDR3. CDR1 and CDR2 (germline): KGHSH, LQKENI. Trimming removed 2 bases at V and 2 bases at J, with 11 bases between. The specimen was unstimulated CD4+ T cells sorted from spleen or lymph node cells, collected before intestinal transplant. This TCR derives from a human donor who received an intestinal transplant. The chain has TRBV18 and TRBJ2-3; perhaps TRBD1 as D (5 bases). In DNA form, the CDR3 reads TGTGCCAGCTCACCAGGTCGACAGCACACAGATACGCAGTATTTT. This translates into CASSPGRQHTDTQYF.